The subject of this entry is one T cell receptor (beta chain). The repertoire was sequenced with immunoSEQ multiplex PCR; TCRdb's copy has only in-frame clones and lacks some. The table shows around 260,000 clones, with 88% occurring only once. The data were obtained in a study of blood T cell repertoires in COVID-19. Trimming took 4 bases from V and 2 from J; bases not matched to a gene: 2. The CDR3 sequence is 15 residues long. CDR1 and CDR2 (germline): PRHDT, FYEKMQ (reference sequence). This sequence joins TRBV13 and TRBJ2-7; 13 nucleotides match TRBD2. Sequences were obtained from peripheral blood. This receptor was obtained from a human donor in a cohort sampled during active COVID-19. The CDR3 loop is CASSSGLAGAYEQYF. Here the CDR3 DNA reads TGTGCCAGCAGCTCCGGACTAGCGGGAGCCTACGAGCAGTACTTC. The variable domain in full, with the rest retrieved from reference TRBV13 and TRBJ2-7, is AAGVIQSPRHLIKEKRETATLKCYPIPRHDTVYWYQQGPGQDPQFLISFYEKMQSDKGSIPDRFSAQQFSDYHSELNMSSLELGDSALYFCASSSGLAGAYEQYFGPGTRLTVT.